What follows are 9 T cell receptor beta chains derived from one specimen sequenced in a study of glioma-infiltrating T cells. TCR alpha and beta CDR3 regions were amplified from RNA using iRepertoire nested multiplex PCR. From the multiplex PCR reads, TCRdb called clonotypes with MiXCR, one entry per CDR3 protein. The sample lists about 140,000 distinct CDR3 sequences, 30% to 40% seen once, with over 15% in the top ten. Sample: glioma tissue, nonneoplastic brain tissue, or PBMCs (not recorded which). The receptors were sampled from a human donor with low-grade glioma or glioblastoma, undergoing nonglioma brain surgery, or in good health (not recorded which).

This clonotype was seen once. A much bigger clone sits one base away, suggesting this may be a read error. The gene calls are TRBV20-1 and TRBJ1-1; 9 bases align to TRBD1. The CDR3 is 14 amino acids. The V gene's germline CDR1 is DFQATT and CDR2 SNEGSKA (reference sequence). The CDR3 loop is CSARLRQGGTEALF. The CDR3 DNA follows: TGCAGTGCTAGACTCAGACAGGGGGGGACTGAAGCTCTCTTT.

The chain combines TRBV10-3 with TRBJ2-7, with a weak D call TRBD1 (6 bases). The germline gives CDR1 ENHRY, CDR2 SYGVKD. The CDR3 spans 13 residues. V was trimmed by 4 bases and J by 7 bases, leaving 14 bases between them. The CDR3 is CAISGEGRGEQYF. The CDR3, as DNA: TGTGCCATCAGTGGTGAAGGTAGGGGGGAGCAGTACTTC.

This clonotype was picked up a small number of times. The chain employs TRBV7-2 and TRBJ2-7; possible D gene TRBD2, 5 bases. V lost 3 bases and J lost 0, with 6 bases in between. CDR3 length: 13 residues. Germline CDR1 reads SGHTA; CDR2 reads FQGNSA. In nucleotides, the CDR3 is TGTGCCAGCAGCTTCGGAGGCTCCTACGAGCAGTACTTC. Encoded protein: CASSFGGSYEQYF.

The chain recombines TRBV7-2 with TRBJ2-5, with 9 bases aligning to TRBD1. The germline V gene has CDR1 SGHTA and CDR2 FQGNSA. CDR3 length: 15 amino acids. J lost 4 bases, V lost 6 bases, and 9 bases had no gene match. CDR3 residues: CASRRGTGGLETQYF. In nucleotides, the CDR3 is TGTGCCAGCAGACGAGGAACAGGGGGCCTAGAGACCCAGTACTTC.

This clonotype has more than one count but fewer than ten. The chain employs TRBV20-1 and TRBJ1-1; D is undetermined. This CDR3 contains 11 residues. Germline V lookup: CDR1 DFQATT, CDR2 SNEGSKA (reference sequence). V lost 6 bases to trimming and J lost 3 bases, with 8 bases between them. CDR3 nucleotides: TGCAGTGCCCCAGAGGACACTGAAGCTTTCTTT. Translation gives CSAPEDTEAFF.

Notes on this clonotype: This may stem from a read error, because a much larger clone lies one nucleotide away. The rearrangement links TRBV6-1 to TRBJ2-5; D remains ambiguous. CDR3 length equals 14 residues. CDR1 and CDR2 (germline): MNHNS, SASEGT. V dropped 8 bases and J dropped 2 bases, with 15 bases sitting between them. CDR3 sequence reads: CASRRPDLQETQYF. The CDR3 DNA is TGTGCCAGCCGGCGGCCGGATCTTCAAGAGACCCAGTACTTC.

This chain links TRBV7-2 with TRBJ1-2; no firm D call. Germline V gene sequence: CDR1 SGHTA, CDR2 FQGNSA. Trimming left V 1 base short and J 4 bases short, with 7 bases between. This CDR3 has 13 residues. The CDR3 DNA follows: TGTGCCAGCAGCTTAGGGGCAGGCTATGGCTACACCTTC. This sequence encodes CASSLGAGYGYTF.

On this clonotype: A much bigger clone sits one base away, suggesting this may be a read error. J is TRBJ1-3 and V is TRBV6-1, with D tentatively TRBD1 (6 bases). Germline V gene data show CDR1 as MNHNS and CDR2 as SASEGT. The CDR3 extends over 14 amino acids. The CDR3 protein is CASRLGGSGNNIYF. The DNA of the CDR3 is TGTGCCAGCCGCCTGGGGGGCTCTGGAAACAACATATATTTT.

A remark on this clonotype: Relative to the germline gene, one junction end is altered; a read error may explain this. The rearrangement uses TRBV6-1 and TRBJ1-1; no clear D. The CDR3 extends over 14 amino acids. Germline V lookup: CDR1 MNHNS, CDR2 SASEGT. The DNA for the CDR3 is TGTGCTAGCACCCTCGGGCCCCAGAACACTGAAGCTTTCTTT. Its translation: CASTLGPQNTEAFF.